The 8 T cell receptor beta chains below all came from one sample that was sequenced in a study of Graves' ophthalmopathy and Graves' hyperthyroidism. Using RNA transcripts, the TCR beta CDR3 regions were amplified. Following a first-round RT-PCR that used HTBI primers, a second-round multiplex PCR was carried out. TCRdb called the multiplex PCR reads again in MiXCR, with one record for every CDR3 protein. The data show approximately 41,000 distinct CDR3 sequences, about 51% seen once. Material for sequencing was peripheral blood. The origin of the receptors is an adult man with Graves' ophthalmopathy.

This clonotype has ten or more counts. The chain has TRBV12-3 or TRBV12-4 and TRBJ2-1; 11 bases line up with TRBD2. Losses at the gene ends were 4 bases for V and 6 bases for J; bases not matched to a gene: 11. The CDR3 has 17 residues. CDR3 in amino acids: CASSSPRPGLAGNEQFF. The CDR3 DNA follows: TGTGCCAGCAGTTCCCCCCGACCCGGACTAGCGGGCAATGAGCAGTTCTTC.

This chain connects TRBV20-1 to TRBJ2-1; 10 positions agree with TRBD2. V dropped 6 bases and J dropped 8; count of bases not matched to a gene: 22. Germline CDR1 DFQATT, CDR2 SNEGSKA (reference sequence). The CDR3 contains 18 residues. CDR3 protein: CSAKAAWLAGVIGDEQFF. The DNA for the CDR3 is TGCAGTGCCAAGGCCGCGTGGCTAGCGGGAGTTATTGGCGATGAGCAGTTCTTC.

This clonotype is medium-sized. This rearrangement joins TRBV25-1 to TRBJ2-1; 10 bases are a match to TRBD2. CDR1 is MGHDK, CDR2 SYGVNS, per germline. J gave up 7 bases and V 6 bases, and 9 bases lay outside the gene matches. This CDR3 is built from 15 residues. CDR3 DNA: TGTGCCAGCAGGGATTCTAGCGGGAGCTTGAATGAGCAGTTCTTC. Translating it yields CASRDSSGSLNEQFF.

DNA for the CDR3: TGCAGTGCTAGTCGCTGGGAGTCACGGGAGCTGTTTTTT. Protein product: CSASRWESRELFF. The V and J genes are TRBV20-1 and TRBJ2-2; possibly TRBD2 for D (5 bases). The germline gives CDR1 DFQATT, CDR2 SNEGSKA (reference sequence). V lost 3 bases and J 9 bases, leaving 14 bases between the germline ends. This CDR3 has 13 amino acids.

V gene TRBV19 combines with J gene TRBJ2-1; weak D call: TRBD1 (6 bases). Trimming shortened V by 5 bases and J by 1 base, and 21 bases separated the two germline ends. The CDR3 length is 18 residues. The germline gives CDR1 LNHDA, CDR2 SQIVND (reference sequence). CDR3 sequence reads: CASSGGQGHSYSYNEQFF. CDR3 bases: TGTGCCAGTAGTGGGGGCCAGGGCCACTCTTATTCCTACAATGAGCAGTTCTTC.

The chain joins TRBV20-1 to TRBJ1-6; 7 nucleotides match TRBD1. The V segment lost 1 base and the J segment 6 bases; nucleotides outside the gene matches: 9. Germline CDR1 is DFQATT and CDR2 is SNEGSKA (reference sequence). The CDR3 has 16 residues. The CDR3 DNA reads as TGCAGTGCTAGAGGGGTCGCGGGACAGCTTAATTCACCCCTCCACTTT. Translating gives CSARGVAGQLNSPLHF.

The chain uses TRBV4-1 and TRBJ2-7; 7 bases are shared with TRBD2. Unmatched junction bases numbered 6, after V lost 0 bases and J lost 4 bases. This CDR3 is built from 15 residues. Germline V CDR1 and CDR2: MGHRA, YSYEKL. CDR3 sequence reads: CASSQDHLGGYEQYV. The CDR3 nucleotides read TGCGCCAGCAGCCAAGATCACCTCGGGGGGTACGAGCAGTACGTC.

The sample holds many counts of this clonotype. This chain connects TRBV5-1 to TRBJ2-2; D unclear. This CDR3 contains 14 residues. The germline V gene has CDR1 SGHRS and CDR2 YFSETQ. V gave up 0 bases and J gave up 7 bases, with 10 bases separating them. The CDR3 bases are TGCGCCAGCAGCTTGGATCCCACGGTCGGGGAGCTGTTTTTT. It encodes CASSLDPTVGELFF.